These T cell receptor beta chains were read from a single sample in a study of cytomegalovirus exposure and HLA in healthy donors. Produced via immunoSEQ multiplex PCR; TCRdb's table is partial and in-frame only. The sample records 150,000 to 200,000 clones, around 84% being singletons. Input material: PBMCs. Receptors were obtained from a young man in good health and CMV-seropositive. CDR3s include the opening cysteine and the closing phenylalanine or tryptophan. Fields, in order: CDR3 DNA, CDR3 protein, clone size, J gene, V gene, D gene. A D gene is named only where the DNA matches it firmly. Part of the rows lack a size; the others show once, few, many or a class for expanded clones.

TGTGCCAGCAGAAAAAAACTAGCGGACTACAATGAGCAGTTCTTC,CASRKKLADYNEQFF,NA,TRBJ2-1,TRBV7-2,TRBD2
TGTGCCAGCAGCGTCGGACTAGCGGGGAATATGTACGAGCAGTACTTC,CASSVGLAGNMYEQYF,NA,TRBJ2-7,TRBV9,TRBD2
TGTGCCAGCAGCCCTAGCGGGAGGCTGATCGACGAGCAGTACTTC,CASSPSGRLIDEQYF,NA,TRBJ2-7,TRBV6-6,TRBD2
TGTGCCAGCAGCTTAGCCGGGGGGTTCGTGGAAACCCAGTACTTC,CASSLAGGFVETQYF,NA,TRBJ2-5,TRBV11-3,TRBD2
TGTGCCAGCCGGGGACAGGCTAATGAAAAACTGTTTTTT,CASRGQANEKLFF,NA,TRBJ1-4,TRBV2,TRBD1
TGCGCCAGCAGCTTGGAGGGGCGGGATAGCTATGGCTACACCTTC,CASSLEGRDSYGYTF,few,TRBJ1-2,TRBV5-1,NA
TGTGCCACCAGTTCCGCCTACAATGAGCAGTTCTTC,CATSSAYNEQFF,NA,TRBJ2-1,TRBV15,NA
TGTGCCAGCAGCAAGACTAGCGGGGGTTACAATGAGCAGTTCTTC,CASSKTSGGYNEQFF,NA,TRBJ2-1,TRBV7-2,TRBD2
TGTGCCAGCAGCCCACAAGAGACCCAGTACTTC,CASSPQETQYF,NA,TRBJ2-5,TRBV7-9,NA
TGTGCCAGCAGCTTAGGAGCGGGAGGTTACGAGCAGTACTTC,CASSLGAGGYEQYF,NA,TRBJ2-7,TRBV5-4,TRBD2
TGTGCCAGCACCCAGAGGTCTAACGAGCAGTACTTC,CASTQRSNEQYF,few,TRBJ2-7,TRBV28,NA